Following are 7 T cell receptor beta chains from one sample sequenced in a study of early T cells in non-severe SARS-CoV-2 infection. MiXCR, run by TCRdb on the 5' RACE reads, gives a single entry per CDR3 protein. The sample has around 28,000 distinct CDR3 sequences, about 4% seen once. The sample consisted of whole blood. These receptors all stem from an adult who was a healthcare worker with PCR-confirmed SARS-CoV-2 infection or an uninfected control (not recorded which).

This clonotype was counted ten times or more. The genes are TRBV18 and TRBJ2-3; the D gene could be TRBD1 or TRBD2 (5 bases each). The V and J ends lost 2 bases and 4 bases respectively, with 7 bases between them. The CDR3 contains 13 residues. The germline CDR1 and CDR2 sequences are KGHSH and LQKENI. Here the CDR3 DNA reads TGTGCCAGCTCACCAAGGGACGCAGATACGCAGTATTTT. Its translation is CASSPRDADTQYF.

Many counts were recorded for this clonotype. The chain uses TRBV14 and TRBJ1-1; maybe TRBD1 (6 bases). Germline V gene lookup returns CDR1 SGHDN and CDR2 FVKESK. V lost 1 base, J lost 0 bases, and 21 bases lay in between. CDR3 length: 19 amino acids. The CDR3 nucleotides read TGTGCCAGCAGCCAAGCTCCTCGATACTCGGGACACTTGAACACTGAAGCTTTCTTT. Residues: CASSQAPRYSGHLNTEAFF.

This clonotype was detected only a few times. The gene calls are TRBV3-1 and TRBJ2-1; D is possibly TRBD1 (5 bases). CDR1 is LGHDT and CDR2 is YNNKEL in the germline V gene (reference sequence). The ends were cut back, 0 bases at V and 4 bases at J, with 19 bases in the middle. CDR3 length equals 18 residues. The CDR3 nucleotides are TGTGCCAGCAGCCAAGAAAGCCCAGGGTCGGGCCTTTACAATGAGCAGTTCTTC. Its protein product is CASSQESPGSGLYNEQFF.

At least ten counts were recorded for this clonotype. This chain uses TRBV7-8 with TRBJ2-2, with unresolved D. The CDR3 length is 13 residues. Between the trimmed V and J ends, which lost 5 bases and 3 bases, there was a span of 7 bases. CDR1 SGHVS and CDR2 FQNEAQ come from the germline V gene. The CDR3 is CASSLGHTGELFF. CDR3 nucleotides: TGTGCCAGCAGCCTAGGACACACCGGGGAGCTGTTTTTT.

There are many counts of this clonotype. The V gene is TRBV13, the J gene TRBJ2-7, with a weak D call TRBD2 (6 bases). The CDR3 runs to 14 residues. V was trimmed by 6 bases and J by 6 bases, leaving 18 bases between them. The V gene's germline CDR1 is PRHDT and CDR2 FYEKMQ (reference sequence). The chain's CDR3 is CASSPGLPSTEQYF. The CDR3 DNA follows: TGTGCCAGCAGTCCGGGACTCCCTTCTACCGAGCAGTACTTC. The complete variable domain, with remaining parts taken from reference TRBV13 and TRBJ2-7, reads AAGVIQSPRHLIKEKRETATLKCYPIPRHDTVYWYQQGPGQDPQFLISFYEKMQSDKGSIPDRFSAQQFSDYHSELNMSSLELGDSALYFCASSPGLPSTEQYFGPGTRLTVT.

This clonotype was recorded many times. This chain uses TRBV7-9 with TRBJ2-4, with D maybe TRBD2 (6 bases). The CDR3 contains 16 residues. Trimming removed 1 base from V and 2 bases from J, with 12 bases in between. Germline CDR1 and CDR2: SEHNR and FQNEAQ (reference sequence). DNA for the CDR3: TGTGCCAGCAGCTTAGGCGATCTAGCGACCAAAAACATTCAGTACTTC. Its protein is CASSLGDLATKNIQYF.

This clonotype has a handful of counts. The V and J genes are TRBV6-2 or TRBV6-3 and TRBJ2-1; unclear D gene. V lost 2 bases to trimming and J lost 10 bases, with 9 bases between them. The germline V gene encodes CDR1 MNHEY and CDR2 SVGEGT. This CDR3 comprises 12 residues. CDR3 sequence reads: CASSYGIPEQFF. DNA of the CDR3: TGTGCCAGCAGTTACGGGATCCCAGAGCAGTTCTTC.